Listed below are T cell receptor beta chains from one sample, sequenced in a study of OX40 agonist ivuxolimab in advanced cancers. The data were produced by immunoSEQ multiplex PCR, yet TCRdb's version contains in-frame clones alone and is incomplete. This table holds around 34,000 clones, approximately 80% found once. The starting material was CD4+ or CD8+ T cells sorted from blood, obtained in a trial of the OX40 agonist ivuxolimab. Receptors originate from an adult with an advanced solid tumor such as melanoma, head and neck, liver or kidney cancer. The CDR3 runs from the conserved cysteine through the conserved F or W. The D gene is left open where the match is weak.

D,V,CDR3
TRBD2,TRBV7-2,CASSNRGGGADTQYF
.,TRBV2,CASSILEAFF
.,TRBV11-2,CASSLNPGLILNTEAFF
.,TRBV6-1,CASSGTVNTEAFF
.,TRBV15,CATSAHNQPQHF
.,TRBV4-3,CASSQRQGGWETQYF
.,TRBV11-3,CASSLDLDSGAQYF
.,TRBV28,CASAPPGDYGYTF
.,TRBV19,CASSINAGQETQYF
TRBD1,TRBV7-2,CASSKWTGLLGNTIYF
.,TRBV18,CASSVGAFNTIYF
.,TRBV30,CAWSVVVYSPLHF
.,TRBV28,CASRPRGGGRQYF
.,TRBV7-2,CASRWTRTDTQYF
TRBD2,TRBV19,CASSIPGTIHEQYF
TRBD1,TRBV6-5,CASSQPGQGANEQFF
TRBD1,TRBV29-1,CSVRRQGAGELFF
.,TRBV10-3,CAISDGLLGEDTQYF
.,TRBV14,CASSQNSLYGYTF
TRBD1,TRBV2,CASSPGTGGAYNEQFF
.,TRBV5-4,CASSLDPGPRMNTEAFF
.,TRBV2,CASSFYLGAEFF
.,TRBV5-1,CASRPGRTTNEKLFF
TRBD2,TRBV7-9,CASSLGTSGREVDTQYF
TRBD1,TRBV4-2,CASSLEGGIGEKLFF
.,TRBV19,CASSKVALNEQFF
.,TRBV28,CASSRWENEQYF
.,TRBV21-1,CASSDPGQGAHQPQHF
TRBD1,TRBV28,CASSFSQGAVDTIYF
.,TRBV9,CASSVLPQAGFTEAFF
.,TRBV5-1,CASSLDGGNSPLHF
TRBD1,TRBV5-1,CASSLWTGSSTGELFF
.,TRBV2,CASILQGSGANVLTF
TRBD1,TRBV5-6,CASSFLQGASSGQPQHF
.,TRBV6-5,CASSLRRLEQPQHF
.,TRBV5-1,CASSSGGQNTEAFF
.,TRBV7-2,CASSLAGGTGELFF
.,TRBV5-1,CASSLDRSEKLFF
TRBD2,TRBV5-1,CASSLVTSAEQYF
.,TRBV2,CASTLDMTANNEQFF
.,TRBV19,CASSIHGGDTEAFF
.,TRBV28,CASSINLGSNQPQHF
.,TRBV29-1,CSALIGGPGSPLHF
.,TRBV2,CASSETGVRTDAQYF
.,TRBV29-1,CSALGGGRVGYTF
TRBD1,TRBV4-3,CASSQEQGGDTQYF
TRBD2,TRBV7-7,CASNPSELASTDTQYF
.,TRBV7-3,CASSLTDRTEAFF
TRBD2,TRBV11-2,CASSRVSGNFGTQYF
TRBD2,TRBV11-3,CASSLGPGLAGYNEQFF
TRBD1,TRBV10-3,CAISSRQGNNERFF
.,TRBV4-2,CASSQSYSETQYF
.,TRBV5-1,CASTGQPSTDTQYF
TRBD1,TRBV6-6,CASGGTGGSYEQYF
TRBD1,TRBV6-5,CASSYSRQGDQPQHF
.,TRBV7-8,CASSSQQDREQYF
TRBD1,TRBV5-1,CASNRGENTEAFF